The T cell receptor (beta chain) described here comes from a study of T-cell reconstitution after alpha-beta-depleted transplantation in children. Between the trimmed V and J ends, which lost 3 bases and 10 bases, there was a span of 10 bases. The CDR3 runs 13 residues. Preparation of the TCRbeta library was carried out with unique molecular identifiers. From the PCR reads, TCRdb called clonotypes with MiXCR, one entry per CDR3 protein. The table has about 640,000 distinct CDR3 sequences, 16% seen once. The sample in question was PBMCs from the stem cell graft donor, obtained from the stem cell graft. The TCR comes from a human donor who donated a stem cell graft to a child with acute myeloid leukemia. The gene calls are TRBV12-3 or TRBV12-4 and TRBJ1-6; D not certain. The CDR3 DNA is TGTGCCAGCAGTTTCAGTCAGCAATCACCCCTCCACTTT. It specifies CASSFSQQSPLHF.